This section outlines one T cell receptor beta chain sequence together with its context. The target antigen is unknown. The same CDR3 also results from other DNA sequences found in this sample. Per germline, CDR1 SEHNR and CDR2 FQNEAQ (reference sequence). Germline trimming cut 5 bases from V and 5 bases from J; bases unmatched to any gene: 13. This CDR3 is built from 17 residues. These data belong to a study of shared clonotypes between healthy human individuals. In the source study's methods: As immunoSEQ supplied junction-only sequences (without quality scores), filtering differed. Sequencing was performed with immunoSEQ multiplex PCR; in TCRdb, only in-frame clones are kept and a portion is missing. V, J and clone size were drawn from that table, and D and trimming were deduced from the DNA. The sample lists roughly 2 million clones; roughly 95% were seen once. Study outcomes and limitations: Approximately 5.4% of naive CD4 clonotypes were common to a handful of donors.

The sample consisted of naive CD4+ T cells sorted from blood. Subset indicated: CD45RA+ positively selected. V usage is TRBV7-9 and J usage is TRBJ1-4; 8 nucleotides line up with TRBD1. This receptor was obtained from a man aged 18 to 29 in good health. CDR3 sequence: CASSRSGRGPRNEKLFF. The CDR3, as DNA: TGTGCCAGCAGCCGTAGTGGCAGGGGGCCCAGAAATGAAAAACTGTTTTTT.